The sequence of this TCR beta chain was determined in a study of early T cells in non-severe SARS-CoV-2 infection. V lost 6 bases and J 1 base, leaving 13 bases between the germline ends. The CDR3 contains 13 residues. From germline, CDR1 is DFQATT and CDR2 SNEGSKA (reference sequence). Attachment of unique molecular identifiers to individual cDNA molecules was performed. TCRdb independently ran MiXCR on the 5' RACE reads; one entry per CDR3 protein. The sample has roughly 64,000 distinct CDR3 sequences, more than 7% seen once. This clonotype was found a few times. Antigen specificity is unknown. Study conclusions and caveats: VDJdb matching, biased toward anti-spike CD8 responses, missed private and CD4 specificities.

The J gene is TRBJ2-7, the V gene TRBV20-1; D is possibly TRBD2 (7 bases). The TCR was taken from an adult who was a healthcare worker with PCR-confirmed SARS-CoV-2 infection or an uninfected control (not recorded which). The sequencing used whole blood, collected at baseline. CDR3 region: CSASGTPSYEQYF. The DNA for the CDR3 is TGCAGTGCGAGCGGGACACCTTCCTACGAGCAGTACTTC.